The clone carrying this TCR beta chain was picked up many times. The antigen remains unidentified. Time point specified: sample taken at primary tumor resection. Researchers sequenced whole RNA taken from tumor, nontumor lung or frozen PBMC without sorting. TCRdb reanalysed the 5' RACE reads using MiXCR and keeps one entry per CDR3 protein. The sample comprises approximately 7,000 distinct CDR3 sequences, 3% to 4% of which are singletons, and roughly 15% rests with the top ten. This sample was taken from a study of spatial heterogeneity in lung cancer. Germline V gene data show CDR1 as SGHRS and CDR2 as YFSETQ. Trimming took 0 bases from V and 0 from J, leaving 4 bases between them. The CDR3 is 14 amino acids. Overall study findings and caveats: Counts that tracked tumor mutation counts were those of expanded intratumoral alpha and beta TCRs. Among tumor T cells, estimated coverage was about 7% for alpha chains and roughly 13% for beta chains.

The source is a male donor with early-stage non-small cell lung cancer. The material was lung tumor tissue, obtained at surgery. The V call is TRBV5-1, the J call TRBJ2-1; D remains unclear. CDR3 loop: CASSLASSYNEQFF. The CDR3 DNA sequence: TGCGCCAGCAGCTTGGCCAGCTCCTACAATGAGCAGTTCTTC.